Listed below are T cell receptor beta chains from one sample, sequenced in a study of T-cell reconstitution after alpha-beta-depleted transplantation in children. TCRdb reprocessed the PCR reads with MiXCR, giving one entry per CDR3 protein. This sample carries some 600,000 distinct CDR3 sequences, over 15% of them seen once, and the ten largest clones take 0.85% to 1.3%. The sample here was PBMCs from the stem cell graft donor, taken from the stem cell graft. All receptors come from a human donor who donated a stem cell graft to a child with acute myeloid leukemia. The CDR3 runs from the conserved cysteine through the conserved F or W. D genes are given only for firm matches. A row's size may be missing; if present it is once, few, many or a size class.

>TRBV5-1|.|TRBJ1-2|.
CASSWYRDGYTF
TGCGCCAGCAGCTGGTACAGGGATGGCTACACCTTC
>TRBV6-6|.|TRBJ1-1|.
CASSWGQTEAFF
TGTGCCAGCAGTTGGGGGCAAACTGAAGCTTTCTTT
>TRBV4-2|.|TRBJ1-2|many
CASSQDGSSYGYTF
TGTGCCAGCAGCCAAGATGGCAGCTCCTATGGCTACACCTTC
>TRBV20-1|.|TRBJ1-6|many
CSASTDEGSPLHF
TGCAGTGCCTCGACAGACGAGGGTTCACCCCTCCACTTT
>TRBV20-1|.|TRBJ1-6|many
CSASADPDFNSPLHF
TGCAGTGCTTCGGCGGATCCAGACTTCAATTCACCCCTCCACTTT
>TRBV7-2|TRBD1|TRBJ2-2|.
CASSLGWTGVGELFF
TGTGCCAGCAGCTTAGGATGGACAGGGGTTGGAGAGCTGTTTTTT
>TRBV20-1|.|TRBJ1-6|many
CSASRSSYNSPLHF
TGCAGTGCTAGTCGCAGCTCCTATAATTCACCCCTCCACTTT
>TRBV11-2|.|TRBJ2-7|many
CASSLDLGDVSTYEQYF
TGTGCCAGCAGCTTAGATTTAGGAGACGTAAGTACCTACGAGCAGTACTTC
>TRBV29-1|.|TRBJ2-3|many
CSVEDSLVVTDTQYF
TGCAGCGTCGAAGACAGTCTAGTTGTTACAGATACGCAGTATTTT
>TRBV15|.|TRBJ1-4|.
CATSRAPPGRQEKLFF
TGTGCCACCAGCAGAGCGCCGCCAGGGCGTCAAGAAAAACTGTTTTTT
>TRBV12-3/TRBV12-4|TRBD1|TRBJ2-5|many
CASSLTGGVQETQYF
TGTGCCAGCAGTTTAACAGGGGGCGTTCAAGAGACCCAGTACTTC
>TRBV29-1|.|TRBJ2-6|many
CSVGPSRETGRSGANVLTF
TGCAGCGTTGGCCCAAGTAGAGAGACAGGTCGCTCTGGGGCCAACGTCCTGACTTTC
>TRBV12-3/TRBV12-4|TRBD1|TRBJ2-3|few
CASIPNRDRYTDTQYF
TGTGCCAGCATCCCGAACCGGGACAGATACACAGATACGCAGTATTTT
>TRBV10-3|TRBD2|TRBJ2-6|many
CAIRGGSGANVLTF
TGTGCCATCAGGGGAGGGTCCGGGGCCAACGTCCTGACTTTC
>TRBV29-1|.|TRBJ2-7|many
CSVEQGIAYEQYF
TGCAGCGTTGAACAGGGAATAGCCTACGAGCAGTACTTC
>TRBV7-9|.|TRBJ1-2|few
CASSWAYGYTF
TGTGCCAGCAGCTGGGCCTATGGCTACACCTTC
>TRBV20-1|.|TRBJ1-1|many
CSAREGTNTEAFF
TGCAGTGCTAGAGAAGGGACGAACACTGAAGCTTTCTTT
>TRBV20-1|TRBD1|TRBJ1-1|many
CSGRQGSMNTEAFF
TGCAGTGGTCGACAGGGGTCGATGAACACTGAAGCTTTCTTT
>TRBV20-1|.|TRBJ1-2|many
CSARSRMTDYGYTF
TGCAGTGCTAGATCTAGGATGACAGACTATGGCTACACCTTC
>TRBV25-1|.|TRBJ2-7|.
CASSAASEQYF
TGTGCCAGCAGTGCCGCGTCCGAGCAGTACTTC
>TRBV20-1|.|TRBJ1-2|many
CSARGGVQGRTYGYTF
TGCAGTGCTAGAGGGGGGGTCCAGGGGCGAACCTATGGCTACACCTTC
>TRBV27|TRBD1|TRBJ1-6|.
CASRTGVAYNSPLHF
TGTGCCAGCAGAACAGGGGTCGCCTATAATTCACCCCTCCACTTT
>TRBV6-1|.|TRBJ1-1|few
CASSERRQGLSGTEAFF
TGTGCCAGCAGTGAAAGGAGGCAGGGCCTTTCAGGCACTGAAGCTTTCTTT
>TRBV5-5|TRBD1|TRBJ2-5|few
CASSLAEGQGNYRTQYF
TGTGCCAGCAGCCTGGCGGAGGGACAGGGGAACTATCGGACCCAGTACTTC
>TRBV11-1|.|TRBJ1-1|.
CASSLVSGPGLNTEAFF
TGTGCCAGCAGCTTAGTGTCAGGTCCGGGATTGAACACTGAAGCTTTCTTT
>TRBV5-1|.|TRBJ2-7|.
CASSLVGDSGDYEQYF
TGCGCCAGCAGCTTGGTCGGTGATTCAGGGGATTACGAGCAGTACTTC
>TRBV7-2|TRBD1|TRBJ2-7|many
CASSPTGTGTHEQYF
TGTGCCAGCAGCCCGACCGGGACAGGGACACACGAGCAGTACTTC